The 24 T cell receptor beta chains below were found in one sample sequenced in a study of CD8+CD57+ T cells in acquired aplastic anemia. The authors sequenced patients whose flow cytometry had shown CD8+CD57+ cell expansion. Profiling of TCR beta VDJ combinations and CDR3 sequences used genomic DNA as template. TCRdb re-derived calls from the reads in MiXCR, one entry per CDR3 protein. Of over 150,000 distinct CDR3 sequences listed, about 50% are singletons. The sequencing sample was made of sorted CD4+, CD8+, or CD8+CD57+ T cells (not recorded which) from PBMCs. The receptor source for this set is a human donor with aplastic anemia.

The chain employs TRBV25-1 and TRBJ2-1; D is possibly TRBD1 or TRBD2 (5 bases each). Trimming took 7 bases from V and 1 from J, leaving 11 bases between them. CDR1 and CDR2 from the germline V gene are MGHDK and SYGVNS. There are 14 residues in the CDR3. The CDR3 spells CASTGTGSYNEQFF. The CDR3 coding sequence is TGTGCCAGCACAGGGACGGGGTCCTACAATGAGCAGTTCTTC.

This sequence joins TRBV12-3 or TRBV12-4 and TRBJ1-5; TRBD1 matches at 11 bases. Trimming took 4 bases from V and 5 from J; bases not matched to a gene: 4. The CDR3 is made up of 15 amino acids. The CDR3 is CASSSGQGVYQPQHF. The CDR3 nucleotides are TGTGCCAGCAGTTCGGGACAGGGGGTCTATCAGCCCCAGCATTTT.

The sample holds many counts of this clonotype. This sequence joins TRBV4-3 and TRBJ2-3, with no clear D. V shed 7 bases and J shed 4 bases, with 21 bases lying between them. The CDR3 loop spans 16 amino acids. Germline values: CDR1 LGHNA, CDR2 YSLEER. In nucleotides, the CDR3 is TGCGCCAGCACCCCCTCGGTGCCCTCGGTGGCAGATACGCAGTATTTT. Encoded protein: CASTPSVPSVADTQYF.

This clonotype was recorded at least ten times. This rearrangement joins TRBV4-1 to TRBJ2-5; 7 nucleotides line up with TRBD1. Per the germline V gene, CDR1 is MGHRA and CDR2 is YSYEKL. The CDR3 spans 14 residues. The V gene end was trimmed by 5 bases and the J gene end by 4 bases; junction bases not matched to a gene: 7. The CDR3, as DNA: TGCGCCAGCAGCGACCGACAGGGCGCAGAGACCCAGTACTTC. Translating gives CASSDRQGAETQYF.

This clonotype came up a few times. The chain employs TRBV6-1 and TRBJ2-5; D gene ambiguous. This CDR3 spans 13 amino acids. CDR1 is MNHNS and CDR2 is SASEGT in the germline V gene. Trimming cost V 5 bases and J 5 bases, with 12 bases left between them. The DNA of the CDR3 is TGTGCCAGCAGTCAAACACCCGGGGAGACCCAGTACTTC. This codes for CASSQTPGETQYF.

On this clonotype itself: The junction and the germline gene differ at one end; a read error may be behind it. CDR3 protein: CASRGDYSYVQYF. As DNA, the CDR3 is TGTGCCAGCAGGGGGGACTACTCCTACGTGCAGTACTTC. The chain carries TRBV6-2 or TRBV6-3 and TRBJ2-7; 7 bases align to TRBD2. Germline assignment: CDR1 MNHEY and CDR2 SVGEGT. This CDR3 has 13 amino acids.

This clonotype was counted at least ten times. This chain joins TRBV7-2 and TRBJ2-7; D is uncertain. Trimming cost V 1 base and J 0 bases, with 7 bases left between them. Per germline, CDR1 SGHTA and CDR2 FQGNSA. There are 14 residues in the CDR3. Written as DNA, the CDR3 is TGTGCCAGCAGCTTAGGCACGGGCTCCTACGAGCAGTACTTC. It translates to CASSLGTGSYEQYF.

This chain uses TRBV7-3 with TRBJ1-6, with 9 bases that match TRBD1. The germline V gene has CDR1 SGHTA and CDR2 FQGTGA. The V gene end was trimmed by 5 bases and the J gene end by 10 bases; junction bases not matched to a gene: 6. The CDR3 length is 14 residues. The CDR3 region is CASSKQGANSPLHF. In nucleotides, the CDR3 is TGTGCCAGCAGCAAACAGGGGGCAAACTCACCCCTCCACTTT.

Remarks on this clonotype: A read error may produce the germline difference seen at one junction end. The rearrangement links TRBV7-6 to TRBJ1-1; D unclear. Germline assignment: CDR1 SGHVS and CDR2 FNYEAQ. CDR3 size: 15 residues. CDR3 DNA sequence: TGTGCCAGCAGCCTAGGTAGGGCCATGAACACTGAAGCTTCCTTT. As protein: CASSLGRAMNTEASF.

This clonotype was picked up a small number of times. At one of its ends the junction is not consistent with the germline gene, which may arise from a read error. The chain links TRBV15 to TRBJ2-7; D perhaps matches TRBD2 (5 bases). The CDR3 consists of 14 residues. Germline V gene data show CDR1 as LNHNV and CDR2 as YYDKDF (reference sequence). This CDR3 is CATSRDRESYEQYF. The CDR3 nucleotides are TGTGCCACCAGCCGAGACCGGGAAAGCTACGAGCAGTACTTC.

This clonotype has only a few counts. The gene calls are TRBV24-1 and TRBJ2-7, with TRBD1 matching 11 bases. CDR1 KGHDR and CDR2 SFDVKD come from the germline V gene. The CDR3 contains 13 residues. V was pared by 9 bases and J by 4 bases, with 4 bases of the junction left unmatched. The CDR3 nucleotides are TGTGCCACCGGTGGGACAGGGGGTTACGAGCAGTACTTC. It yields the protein CATGGTGGYEQYF.

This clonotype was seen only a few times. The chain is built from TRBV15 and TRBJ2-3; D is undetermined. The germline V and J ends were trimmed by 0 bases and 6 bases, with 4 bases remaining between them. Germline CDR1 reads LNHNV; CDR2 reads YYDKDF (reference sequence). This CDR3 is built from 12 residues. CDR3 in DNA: TGTGCCACCAGCAGAGATCTGGATACGCAGTATTTT. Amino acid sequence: CATSRDLDTQYF.

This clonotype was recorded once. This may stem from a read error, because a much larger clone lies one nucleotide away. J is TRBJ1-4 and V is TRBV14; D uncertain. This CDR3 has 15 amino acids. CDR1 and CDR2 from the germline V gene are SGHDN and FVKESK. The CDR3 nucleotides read TGTGCCAGCAGCCAAGATGTGGCGACCTTAGAAAAACCGTTTTTT. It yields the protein CASSQDVATLEKPFF.

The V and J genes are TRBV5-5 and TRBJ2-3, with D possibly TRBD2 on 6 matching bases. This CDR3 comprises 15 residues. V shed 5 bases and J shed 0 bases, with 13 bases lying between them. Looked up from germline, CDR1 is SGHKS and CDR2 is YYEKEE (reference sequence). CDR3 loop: CASSSGGSSTDTQYF. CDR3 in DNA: TGTGCCAGCAGTTCAGGAGGGTCTAGCACAGATACGCAGTATTTT.

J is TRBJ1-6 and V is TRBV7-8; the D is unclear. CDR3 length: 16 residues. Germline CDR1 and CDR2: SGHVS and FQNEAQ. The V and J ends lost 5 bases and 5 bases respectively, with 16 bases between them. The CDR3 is CASSVDRRVDNSPLHF. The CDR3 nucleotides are TGTGCCAGCAGCGTAGACCGGAGGGTAGATAATTCACCCCTCCACTTT.

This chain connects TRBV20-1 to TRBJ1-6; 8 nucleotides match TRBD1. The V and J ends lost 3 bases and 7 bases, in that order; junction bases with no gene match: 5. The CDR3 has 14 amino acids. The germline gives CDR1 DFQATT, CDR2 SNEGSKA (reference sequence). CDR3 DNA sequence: TGCAGTGCTAGTAGGGGACAGGAAAATTCACCCCTCCACTTT. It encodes CSASRGQENSPLHF.

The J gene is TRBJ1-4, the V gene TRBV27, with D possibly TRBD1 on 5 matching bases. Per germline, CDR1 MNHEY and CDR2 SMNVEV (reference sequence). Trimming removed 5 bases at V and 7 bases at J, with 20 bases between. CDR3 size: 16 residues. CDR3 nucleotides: TGTGCCAGCAGTCCCTATGGGGGAAGAGGAGGTGAAAAACTGTTTTTT. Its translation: CASSPYGGRGGEKLFF.

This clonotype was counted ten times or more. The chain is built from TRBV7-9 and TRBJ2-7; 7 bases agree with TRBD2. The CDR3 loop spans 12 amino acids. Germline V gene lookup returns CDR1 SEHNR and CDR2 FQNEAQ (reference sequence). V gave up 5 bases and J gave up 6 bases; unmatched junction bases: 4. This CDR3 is CASSEGEGEQYF. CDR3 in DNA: TGTGCCAGCAGCGAAGGGGAGGGCGAGCAGTACTTC.

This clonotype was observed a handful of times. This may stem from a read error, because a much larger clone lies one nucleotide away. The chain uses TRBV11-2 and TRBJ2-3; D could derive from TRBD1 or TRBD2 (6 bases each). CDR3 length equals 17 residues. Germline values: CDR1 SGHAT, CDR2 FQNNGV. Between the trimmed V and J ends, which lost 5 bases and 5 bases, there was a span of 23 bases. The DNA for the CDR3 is TGTGCCAGCAGCCCGCTTGGCAGGGGCGGGGTAGAAGATACGCAGTATTTT. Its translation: CASSPLGRGGVEDTQYF.

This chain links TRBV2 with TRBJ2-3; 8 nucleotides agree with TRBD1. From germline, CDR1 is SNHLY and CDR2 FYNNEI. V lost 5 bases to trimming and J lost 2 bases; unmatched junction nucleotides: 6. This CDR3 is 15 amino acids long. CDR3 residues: CASSLDRGHTDTQYF. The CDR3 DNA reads TGTGCCAGCAGTCTAGACAGGGGTCACACAGATACGCAGTATTTT.

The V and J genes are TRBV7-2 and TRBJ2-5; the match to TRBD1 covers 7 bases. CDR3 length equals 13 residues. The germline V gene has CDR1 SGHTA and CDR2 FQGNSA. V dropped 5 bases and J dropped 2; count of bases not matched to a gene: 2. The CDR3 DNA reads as TGTGCCAGCAGCCAGGGACAGCAAGAGACCCAGTACTTC. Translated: CASSQGQQETQYF. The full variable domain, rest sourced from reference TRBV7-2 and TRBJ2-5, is GAGVSQSPSNKVTEKGKDVELRCDPISGHTALYWYRQSLGQGLEFLIYFQGNSAPDKSGLPSDRFSAERTGGSVSTLTIQRTQQEDSAVYLCASSQGQQETQYFGPGTRLLVL.

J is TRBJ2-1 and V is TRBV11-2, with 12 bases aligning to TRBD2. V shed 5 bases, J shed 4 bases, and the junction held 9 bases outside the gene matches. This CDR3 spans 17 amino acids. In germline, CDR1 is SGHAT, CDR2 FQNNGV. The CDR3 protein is CASSTLAGGPIYNEQFF. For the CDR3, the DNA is TGTGCCAGCAGCACCCTAGCGGGGGGGCCCATTTACAATGAGCAGTTCTTC.

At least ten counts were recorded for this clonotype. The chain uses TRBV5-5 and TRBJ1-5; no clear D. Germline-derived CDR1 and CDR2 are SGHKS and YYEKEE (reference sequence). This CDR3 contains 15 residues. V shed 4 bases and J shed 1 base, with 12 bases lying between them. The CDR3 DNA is TGTGCCAGCAGCGTTTCGGGAGGGAGCAATCAGCCCCAGCATTTT. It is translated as CASSVSGGSNQPQHF. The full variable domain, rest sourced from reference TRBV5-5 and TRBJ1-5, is DAGVTQSPTHLIKTRGQQVTLRCSPISGHKSVSWYQQVLGQGPQFIFQYYEKEERGRGNFPDRFSARQFPNYSSELNVNALLLGDSALYLCASSVSGGSNQPQHFGDGTRLSIL.

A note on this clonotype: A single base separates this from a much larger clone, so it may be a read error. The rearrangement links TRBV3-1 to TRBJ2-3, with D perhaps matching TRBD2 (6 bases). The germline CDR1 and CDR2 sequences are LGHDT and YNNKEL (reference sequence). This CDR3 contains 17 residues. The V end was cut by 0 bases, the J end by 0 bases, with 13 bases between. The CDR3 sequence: CASSQDWAGTSTDTQYF. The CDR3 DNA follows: TGTGCCAGCAGCCAAGATTGGGCAGGGACTAGCACAGATACGCAGTATTTT.